The next 18 T cell receptor beta chains were all read from a single sample in a study of PD-1 blockade in classical Hodgkin lymphoma. This sample's time point: newly diagnosed, previously untreated cHL patient sample. Clones were read by immunoSEQ multiplex PCR, and TCRdb kept only the in-frame ones, dropping some. There are over 25,000 clones in the sample; approximately 94% occur only once, and roughly 2.1% lies in the top ten. Specimen: peripheral blood mononuclear cells (PBMCs). The source is a human donor with classical Hodgkin lymphoma.

The chain employs TRBV11-1 and TRBJ2-7; 8 bases fit TRBD1. The CDR3 extends over 13 amino acids. Per germline, CDR1 SGHAT and CDR2 FQDESV (reference sequence). Unmatched junction bases numbered 3, after V lost 5 bases and J lost 3 bases. CDR3 sequence reads: CASSTGTGYEQYF. The CDR3 DNA is TGTGCCAGCAGCACAGGGACAGGCTACGAGCAGTACTTC.

The V and J genes are TRBV6-5 and TRBJ1-1; D is unresolved. Trimming took 5 bases from V and 0 from J, leaving 13 bases between them. This CDR3 is 15 amino acids long. Germline CDR1 MNHEY, CDR2 SVGAGI. The CDR3 is CASSPEPGLNTEAFF. DNA for the CDR3: TGTGCCAGCAGTCCAGAACCGGGGTTGAACACTGAAGCTTTCTTT.

The chain joins TRBV7-2 to TRBJ2-5, with D perhaps matching TRBD1 or TRBD2 (5 bases each). This CDR3 spans 14 amino acids. Germline V gene lookup returns CDR1 SGHTA and CDR2 FQGNSA. The V end was cut by 3 bases, the J end by 2 bases, with 10 bases between. CDR3: CASSLGVLQETQYF. As DNA, the CDR3 is TGTGCCAGCAGCTTGGGGGTTTTGCAAGAGACCCAGTACTTC.

V usage is TRBV5-1 and J usage is TRBJ2-5; 11 bases match TRBD2. The CDR3 contains 15 residues. The germline V gene encodes CDR1 SGHRS and CDR2 YFSETQ. V lost 7 bases to trimming and J lost 3 bases; unmatched junction nucleotides: 8. CDR3 DNA sequence: TGCGCCAGCGGACTAGCGGGCACGAAAGAAGAGACCCAGTACTTC. Amino acid sequence: CASGLAGTKEETQYF.

The rearrangement uses TRBV19 and TRBJ2-1, with D unclear. The CDR3 covers 15 residues. Between the trimmed V and J ends, which lost 7 bases and 0 bases, there was a span of 13 bases. Germline V gene lookup returns CDR1 LNHDA and CDR2 SQIVND (reference sequence). DNA of the CDR3: TGTGCCAGTAATATTGACCTAAACTCCTACAATGAGCAGTTCTTC. This codes for CASNIDLNSYNEQFF.

This chain links TRBV27 with TRBJ1-2; tentatively, D is TRBD1 (5 bases). The germline V gene encodes CDR1 MNHEY and CDR2 SMNVEV (reference sequence). CDR3 length: 15 amino acids. Trimming left V 3 bases short and J 6 bases short, with 17 bases between. Here the CDR3 DNA reads TGTGCCAGCAGTTTGTTAGGGACCCGCGTTGATGGCTACACCTTC. It encodes CASSLLGTRVDGYTF.

V gene TRBV4-1 combines with J gene TRBJ1-2; 10 nucleotides align to TRBD1. Germline V gene sequence: CDR1 MGHRA, CDR2 YSYEKL. The J segment lost 6 bases and the V segment lost 3 bases, leaving 1 base of the junction unmatched. The CDR3 consists of 13 residues. CDR3 loop: CASSQGQGNGYTF. CDR3 DNA sequence: TGCGCCAGCAGCCAGGGACAGGGGAATGGCTACACCTTC.

The CDR3 region is CASSTGPETAYEQYF. CDR3 bases: TGTGCCAGTAGTACGGGACCTGAAACCGCCTACGAGCAGTACTTC. J is TRBJ2-7 and V is TRBV19; the D call may be TRBD1 or TRBD2 (5 bases each). Trimming cost V 4 bases and J 2 bases, with 15 bases left between them. Germline V CDR1 and CDR2: LNHDA, SQIVND (reference sequence). The CDR3 spans 15 residues.

The V gene is TRBV7-9, the J gene TRBJ2-7; the match to TRBD1 covers 8 bases. This CDR3 contains 15 residues. Germline V gives CDR1 SEHNR, CDR2 FQNEAQ (reference sequence). V was pared by 4 bases and J by 9 bases, with 14 bases of the junction left unmatched. The CDR3 sequence: CASSSYRGKVRVQYF. The DNA of the CDR3 is TGTGCCAGCAGCTCTTACAGGGGGAAGGTACGGGTGCAGTACTTC.

The CDR3 DNA reads as TGCGCCAGCAGCCAAGAAGGTGCCGCTAGCGGGGGGGTAACAGATACGCAGTATTTT. As protein: CASSQEGAASGGVTDTQYF. This chain uses TRBV4-3 with TRBJ2-3; 12 nucleotides match TRBD2. This CDR3 has 19 residues. J lost 3 bases, V lost 0 bases, and 10 bases had no gene match. CDR1 is LGHNA and CDR2 is YSLEER in the germline V gene.

The genes are TRBV5-1 and TRBJ2-7, with D tentatively TRBD1 (6 bases). The V end lost 2 bases, the J end lost 1 base, and 10 bases lay between the germline ends. This CDR3 spans 14 amino acids. CDR1 is SGHRS and CDR2 is YFSETQ in the germline V gene. In DNA, the CDR3 is TGCGCCAGCAGCTTCGAGGACAGTTCCTACGAGCAGTACTTC. This gives the protein CASSFEDSSYEQYF.

The chain recombines TRBV28 with TRBJ2-2; D unresolved. Trimming removed 2 bases at V and 6 bases at J, with 7 bases between. The CDR3 contains 13 residues. Germline V gives CDR1 MDHEN, CDR2 SYDVKM. The CDR3 loop is CASSLPIPGELFF. The CDR3 region has the DNA TGTGCCAGCAGTTTACCTATACCCGGGGAGCTGTTTTTT. The full variable domain, in which reference TRBV28 and TRBJ2-2 provide the parts outside the CDR3, is DVKVTQSSRYLVKRTGEKVFLECVQDMDHENMFWYRQDPGLGLRLIYFSYDVKMKEKGDIPEGYSVSREKKERFSLILESASTNQTSMYLCASSLPIPGELFFGEGSRLTVL.

The gene calls are TRBV5-5 and TRBJ1-2; weak D call: TRBD1 (5 bases). Trimming stripped 2 bases from V and 4 bases from J, with 6 bases between. Germline CDR1 reads SGHKS; CDR2 reads YYEKEE (reference sequence). This CDR3 region has 12 residues. The CDR3 reads CASSLQVYGYTF. For the CDR3, the DNA is TGTGCCAGCAGCTTACAGGTCTATGGCTACACCTTC.

This clone has a single count. V gene TRBV30 combines with J gene TRBJ2-4; D remains ambiguous. This CDR3 has 12 residues. Trimming cost V 8 bases and J 0 bases, with 8 bases left between them. Germline V gene lookup returns CDR1 GTSNPN and CDR2 SVGIG (reference sequence). CDR3 in amino acids: CAGKLAKNIQYF. The CDR3 bases are TGTGCCGGCAAGTTAGCCAAAAACATTCAGTACTTC. Full variable domain (remainder filled in from reference TRBV30 and TRBJ2-4): SQTIHQWPATLVQPVGSPLSLECTVEGTSNPNLYWYRQAAGRGLQLLFYSVGIGQISSEVPQNLSASRPQDRQFILSSKKLLLSDSGFYLCAGKLAKNIQYFGAGTRLSVL.

The CDR3 reads CASSLEPHNSPLHF. In nucleotides, the CDR3 is TGTGCCAGCAGCCTCGAACCACATAATTCACCCCTCCACTTT. The genes are TRBV7-9 and TRBJ1-6, with D hard to call. V was clipped by 5 bases and J by 5 bases, with 10 bases between them. Germline values: CDR1 SEHNR, CDR2 FQNEAQ (reference sequence). The CDR3 length is 14 residues. The full variable domain, its missing parts supplied by reference TRBV7-9 and TRBJ1-6, is DTGVSQNPRHKITKRGQNVTFRCDPISEHNRLYWYRQTLGQGPEFLTYFQNEAQLEKSRLLSDRFSAERPKGSFSTLEIQRTEQGDSAMYLCASSLEPHNSPLHFGNGTRLTVT.

The chain uses TRBV7-9 and TRBJ1-1; 8 bases agree with TRBD1. There are 15 residues in the CDR3. The germline V gene encodes CDR1 SEHNR and CDR2 FQNEAQ (reference sequence). Losses at the gene ends were 5 bases for V and 0 bases for J; bases not matched to a gene: 5. CDR3 DNA sequence: TGTGCCAGCAGCCGAGAACAGGGGGTGAACACTGAAGCTTTCTTT. Protein: CASSREQGVNTEAFF.

The rearrangement joins TRBV5-1 to TRBJ2-2; TRBD1 is a possible D gene (6 bases). CDR3 length: 14 amino acids. CDR1 and CDR2 (germline): SGHRS, YFSETQ. V lost 4 bases and J 7 bases, leaving 14 bases between the germline ends. In nucleotides, the CDR3 is TGCGCCAGCAGCGCACAGGGTTTCGACGGGGAGCTGTTTTTT. Protein sequence: CASSAQGFDGELFF. Drawing the rest from reference TRBV5-1 and TRBJ2-2, the complete variable domain is KAGVTQTPRYLIKTRGQQVTLSCSPISGHRSVSWYQQTPGQGLQFLFEYFSETQRNKGNFPGRFSGRQFSNSRSEMNVSTLELGDSALYLCASSAQGFDGELFFGEGSRLTVL.

This chain joins TRBV5-1 and TRBJ2-3; 7 bases fit TRBD2. The CDR3 spans 14 residues. Germline-derived CDR1 and CDR2 are SGHRS and YFSETQ. V trimming: 5 bases; J trimming: 4 bases; junction bases outside the gene matches: 7. The CDR3: CASRYGLGADTQYF. CDR3 DNA: TGCGCCAGCAGATACGGACTAGGGGCAGATACGCAGTATTTT.